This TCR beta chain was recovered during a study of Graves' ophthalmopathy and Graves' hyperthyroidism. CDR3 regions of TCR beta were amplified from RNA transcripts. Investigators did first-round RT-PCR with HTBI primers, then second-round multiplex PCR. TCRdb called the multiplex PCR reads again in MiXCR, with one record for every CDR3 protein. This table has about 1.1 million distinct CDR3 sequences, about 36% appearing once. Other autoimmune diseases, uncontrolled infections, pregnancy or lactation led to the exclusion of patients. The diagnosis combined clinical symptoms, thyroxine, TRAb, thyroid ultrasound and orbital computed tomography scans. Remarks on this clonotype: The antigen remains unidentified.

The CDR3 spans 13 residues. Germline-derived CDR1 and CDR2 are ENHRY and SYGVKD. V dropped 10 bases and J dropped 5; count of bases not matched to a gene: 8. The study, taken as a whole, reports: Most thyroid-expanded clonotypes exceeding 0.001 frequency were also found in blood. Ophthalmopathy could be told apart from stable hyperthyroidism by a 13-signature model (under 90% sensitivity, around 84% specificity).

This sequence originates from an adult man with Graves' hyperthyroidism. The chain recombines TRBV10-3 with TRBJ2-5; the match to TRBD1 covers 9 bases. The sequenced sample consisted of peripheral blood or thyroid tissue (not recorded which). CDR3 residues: CASEQGARETQYF. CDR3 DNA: TGTGCCAGCGAACAGGGGGCGCGGGAGACCCAGTACTTC.